These T cell receptor beta chains were read from a single sample in a study of blood T cell repertoires in COVID-19. The protocol was immunoSEQ multiplex PCR, while the TCRdb copy is restricted to in-frame clones and leaves out a portion. Here the sample spans about 190,000 clones, roughly 80% being singletons. Sequencing was carried out using peripheral blood. These receptors originate from a man in his fifties who had recovered from COVID-19. Both conserved end residues are part of each CDR3.

>16|TRBV5-1|TRBJ2-7
CASSLVASGSSYEQYF
>15|TRBV7-2|TRBJ2-1
CASSLMSRGPDEQFF
>15|TRBV15|TRBJ1-6
CATSVRTGYNSPLHF
>16|TRBV7-9|TRBJ1-5
CASSSDRVFGNQPQHF
>19|TRBV27|TRBJ2-2
CASSFFGQGETGDTGELFF
>15|TRBV4-2|TRBJ2-7
CASSQATSGSYEQYF
>17|TRBV24-1|TRBJ2-3
CATSDSTGLPGRDTQYF
>14|TRBV6-5|TRBJ2-2
CASSPTRLAGELFF
>18|TRBV27|TRBJ2-1
CASSLVGGGGSRYNEQFF
>14|TRBV6-5|TRBJ2-7
CASSPSSGGGEQYF
>13|TRBV4-3|TRBJ1-5
CASSQDPYQPQHF
>16|TRBV5-1|TRBJ2-1
CASSLEGTGESNEQFF
>16|TRBV19|TRBJ2-5
CASSILAGGFRETQYF
>15|TRBV5-5|TRBJ1-2
CASSLSGGLNYGYTF
>16|TRBV4-2|TRBJ2-1
CASSQASGGSYNEQFF
>15|TRBV19|TRBJ2-7
CASSIATSGFYEQYF
>17|TRBV3-1/TRBV3-2|TRBJ2-5
CASSHADRRQVQETQYF
>18|TRBV7-2|TRBJ2-3
CASSLGVSGRARGDTQYF
>14|TRBV2|TRBJ2-1
CASSPQRIYNEQFF
>15|TRBV27|TRBJ2-7
CASSMTSGRLYEQYF
>13|TRBV6-6|TRBJ2-5
CASSRQGGETQYF
>16|TRBV6-2/TRBV6-3|TRBJ2-7
CASSTTVGRGIYEQYF
>15|TRBV7-6|TRBJ1-4
CASSLGTGLGEKLFF
>15|TRBV27|TRBJ2-7
CASSPRGQGIYEQYF
>13|TRBV7-2|TRBJ2-7
CASSPSSDYEQYF
>13|TRBV11-1|TRBJ2-5
CASSLEREETQYF
>15|TRBV3-1/TRBV3-2|TRBJ2-1
CASSPREAGSNEQFF
>15|TRBV2|TRBJ2-1
CASRGTSAGHNEQFF
>15|TRBV5-1|TRBJ1-3
CASSLDGTGKGATHF
>15|TRBV5-4|TRBJ2-2
CASSLGTQNTGELFF
>17|TRBV7-2|TRBJ1-5
CASSFNPGTGFGQPQHF
>15|TRBV28|TRBJ2-7
CASSRLGGLPYEQYF
>16|TRBV19|TRBJ2-3
CASSIRASGRADTQYF
>14|TRBV19|TRBJ1-6
CASSVTGANSPLHF
>15|TRBV7-8|TRBJ2-5
CASSLVTGGVETQYF
>15|TRBV9|TRBJ2-7
CASSGGLAATYEQYF
>16|TRBV19|TRBJ2-5
CASSLGYGGIGETQYF
>19|TRBV30|TRBJ1-4
CAWSVSPGQGAVGREKLFF
>15|TRBV7-2|TRBJ2-7
CASSLGLATPYEQYF
>17|TRBV20-1|TRBJ2-1
CSASLPEGGRAWCEQFF
>16|TRBV9|TRBJ2-1
CASSVVDSGSSGGQFF
>15|TRBV4-1|TRBJ1-5
CASSQGTGDTQPQHF
>15|TRBV6-6|TRBJ1-4
CASREDRAAVEKLFF
>14|TRBV6-2/TRBV6-3|TRBJ2-2
CASSYSRGGGELFF
>14|TRBV19|TRBJ1-2
CASSIDSRVYGYTF
>16|TRBV7-9|TRBJ1-6
CASSSTGLSYNSPLHF